This TCR beta chain was retrieved from a study of shared clonotypes between healthy human individuals. Here immunoSEQ multiplex PCR was the method, and the copy in TCRdb shows in-frame clones only, minus some. This sample has around 1.4 million clones, with roughly 98.5% found just once. In regard to this clone: As yet, its antigen is unknown. The sample carries other DNA sequences with the same CDR3.

Participating donors were healthy, HIV-negative adults free of recent acute infections or vaccinations. Donors comprised only Caucasian adults living in Nashville, Tennessee. Study-wide findings and caveats: Non-shared clonotypes had lower generation probabilities than clonotypes shared by all four sorted-subset donors. Large depth notwithstanding, sorted-subset sequencing proved incomplete by rarefaction.

Sequencing was done on a sample of naive CD4+ T cells sorted from blood. The subset was: CD45RA+ positively selected. The clonotype comes from a man aged 30 to 45 in good health.

In DNA, the CDR3 is TGCGCCAGCAGCCCAGGGGGCTCTGGAAACACCATATATTTT. It encodes CASSPGGSGNTIYF. The rearrangement links TRBV5-1 to TRBJ1-3; TRBD1 aligns across 7 bases. CDR3 length: 14 residues. V shed 4 bases, J shed 0 bases, and the junction held 1 base outside the gene matches. Germline CDR1 reads SGHRS; CDR2 reads YFSETQ.